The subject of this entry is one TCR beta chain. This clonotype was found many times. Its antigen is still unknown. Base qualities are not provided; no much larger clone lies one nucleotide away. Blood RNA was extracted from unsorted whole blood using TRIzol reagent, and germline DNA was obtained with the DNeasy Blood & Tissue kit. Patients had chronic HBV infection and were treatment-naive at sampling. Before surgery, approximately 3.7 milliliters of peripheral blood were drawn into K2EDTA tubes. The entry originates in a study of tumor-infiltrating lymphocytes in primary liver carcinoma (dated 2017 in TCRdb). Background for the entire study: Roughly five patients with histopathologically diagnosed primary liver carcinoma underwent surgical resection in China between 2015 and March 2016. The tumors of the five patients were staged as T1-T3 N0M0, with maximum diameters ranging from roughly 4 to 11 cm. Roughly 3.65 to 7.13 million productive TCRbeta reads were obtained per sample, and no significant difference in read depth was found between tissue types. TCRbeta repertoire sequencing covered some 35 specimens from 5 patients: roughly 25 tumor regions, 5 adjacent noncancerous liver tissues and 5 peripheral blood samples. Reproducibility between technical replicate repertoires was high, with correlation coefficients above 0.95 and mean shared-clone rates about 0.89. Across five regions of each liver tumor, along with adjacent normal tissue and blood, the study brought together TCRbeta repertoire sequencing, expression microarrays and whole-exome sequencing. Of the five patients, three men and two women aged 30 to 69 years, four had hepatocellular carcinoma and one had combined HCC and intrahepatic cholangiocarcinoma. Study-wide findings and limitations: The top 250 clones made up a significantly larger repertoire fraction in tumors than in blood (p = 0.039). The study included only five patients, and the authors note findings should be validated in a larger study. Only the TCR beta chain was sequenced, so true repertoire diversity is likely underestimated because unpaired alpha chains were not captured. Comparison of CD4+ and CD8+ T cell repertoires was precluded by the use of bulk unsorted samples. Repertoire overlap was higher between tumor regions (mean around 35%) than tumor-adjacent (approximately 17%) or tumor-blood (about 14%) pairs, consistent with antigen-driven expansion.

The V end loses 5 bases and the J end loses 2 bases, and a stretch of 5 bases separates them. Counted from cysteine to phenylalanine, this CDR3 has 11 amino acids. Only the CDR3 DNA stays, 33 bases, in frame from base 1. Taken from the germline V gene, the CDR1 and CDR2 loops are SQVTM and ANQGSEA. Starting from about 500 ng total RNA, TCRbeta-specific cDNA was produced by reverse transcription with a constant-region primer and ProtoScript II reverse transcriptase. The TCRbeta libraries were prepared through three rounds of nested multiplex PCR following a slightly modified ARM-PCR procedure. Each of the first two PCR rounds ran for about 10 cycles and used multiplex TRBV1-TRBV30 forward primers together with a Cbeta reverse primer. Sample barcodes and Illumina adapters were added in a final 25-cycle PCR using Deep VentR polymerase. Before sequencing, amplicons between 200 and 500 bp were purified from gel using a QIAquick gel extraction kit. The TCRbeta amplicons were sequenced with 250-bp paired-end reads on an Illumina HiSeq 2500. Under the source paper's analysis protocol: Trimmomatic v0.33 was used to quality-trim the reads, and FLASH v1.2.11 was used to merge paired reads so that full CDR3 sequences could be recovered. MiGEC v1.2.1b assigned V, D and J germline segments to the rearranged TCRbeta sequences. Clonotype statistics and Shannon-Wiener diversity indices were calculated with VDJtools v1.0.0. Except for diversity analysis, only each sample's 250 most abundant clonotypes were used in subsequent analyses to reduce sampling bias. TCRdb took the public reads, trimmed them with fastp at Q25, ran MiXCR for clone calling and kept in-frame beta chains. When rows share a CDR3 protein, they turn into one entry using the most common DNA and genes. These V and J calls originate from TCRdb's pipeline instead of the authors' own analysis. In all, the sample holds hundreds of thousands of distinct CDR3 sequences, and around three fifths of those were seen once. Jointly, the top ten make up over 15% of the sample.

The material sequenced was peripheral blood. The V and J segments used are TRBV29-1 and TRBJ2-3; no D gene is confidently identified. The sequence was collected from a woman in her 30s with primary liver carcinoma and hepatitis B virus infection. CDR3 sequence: CSVFFTDTQYF. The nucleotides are TGCAGCGTTTTTTTCACAGATACGCAGTATTTT.